Included here is one T cell receptor beta chain sequence, with context. No cognate antigen has been identified for it. There are no base qualities to consult, and no much larger clone falls within one base. CDR1 and CDR2, looked up from the germline V gene, are KGHSH and LQKENI. V is pared back by 6 bases and J by 6 bases, with 17 bases lying between the germline termini. The cysteine opens and the phenylalanine closes a CDR3 of 14 amino acids. The CDR3 DNA has 42 bases and is translated from base 1. The data originate from a study of blood T cell repertoires in COVID-19 (dated by TCRdb to 2020 to 2021). Concerning the study at large: Collaborator samples came from the United States, Italy and Spain and covered acute and convalescent phases of COVID-19. The sample metadata nearly always contained a de-identified subject ID, COVID-19 status, age in years and sex. Deeply sampled blood TCRbeta repertoires from subjects exposed to, actively infected with, or recovered from COVID-19 were included in the dataset. The repertoires were made available in a free public database intended to serve as a resource for research on the immune response to SARS-CoV-2. HLA class I and class II types, where available, came from metadata supplied by the sample provider rather than from assay-based typing. The prospective study material was composed of cDNA or gDNA derived from T cells, B-cell-depleted T cells, or PBMCs. Samples were obtained from the ongoing ImmuneRACE study (first 160 participants) and from over 1,000 subjects provided by 6 global collaborators.

The investigation overall reported the following: The amount of clinical and demographic metadata varied by source and participant and was provided uncurated.

TCRbeta CDR3 regions were amplified from genomic DNA by means of the immunoSEQ Assay, a bias-controlled multiplex PCR. As for the authors' bioinformatics: The number of nucleated cells in each sample was estimated from the amplification of reference gene primers within the assay. To quantify the absolute abundance of each unique TCRbeta CDR3 rearrangement, sequence reads were collapsed and filtered. For each sample, productive Simpson clonality was calculated as the square root of Simpson's diversity index across productive rearrangements. TCRdb retrieved this table from immuneACCESS and kept in-frame rearrangements only. Not all clones are present; in checked studies, unresolved V genes account for under half, and no reason is known for the remainder. That table furnishes V, J and clone size, whereas the DNA furnished D and trimming. The sample table lists 250,000 or so clones, roughly 81% of them with a count of one. Together, the top ten hold 4% of the sample.

Each collaborating institution followed its own protocols to collect whole blood in K2EDTA tubes. For TCRbeta analysis, collaborator samples were shipped as frozen whole blood, as isolated PBMCs, or as DNA extracted from either sample type. This clonotype was obtained from a man over 45 with acute or convalescent COVID-19. Input material: peripheral blood. Here the chain combines TRBV18 and TRBJ1-2; TRBD1 is a possible D gene, resting on 6 matching bases. The DNA sequence is TGTGCCAGCTCCCAACTTGAGACAGGCAATGGCTACACCTTC. This sequence encodes CASSQLETGNGYTF.